This TCR beta chain was sequenced in a study of T cell responses to AZD1222 COVID-19 vaccine. Study-wide context: Pooled samples include second doses given at about 4 or 12 weeks. Study-wide findings and caveats: The donor group comprised mostly white British people and more females; the analysis possibly underestimated clonal diversity. At study baseline, merely roughly 6 AZD1222 recipients were seropositive.

As concerns this clone: Its antigen is as yet unknown.

The germline V and J ends were trimmed by 6 bases and 2 bases, with 14 bases remaining between them. This CDR3 spans 14 amino acids. The V gene's germline CDR1 is SGHDN and CDR2 FVKESK. TCRdb keeps only in-frame clones here, not all; method: immunoSEQ multiplex PCR. The sample holds 150,000 to 200,000 clones, 90% to 95% seen once. V is TRBV14 and J is TRBJ2-7; D possibly uses TRBD1 or TRBD2 (5 bases each). This material consisted of peripheral blood, taken on day 0 of AZD1222 vaccination. This TCR derives from an adult in good health. This chain's CDR3 is CASSPGTVTYEQYF. CDR3 sequence (DNA): TGTGCCAGCAGTCCCGGGACCGTAACCTACGAGCAGTACTTC. Complete variable domain (other parts from reference TRBV14 and TRBJ2-7): EAGVTQFPSHSVIEKGQTVTLRCDPISGHDNLYWYRRVMGKEIKFLLHFVKESKQDESGMPNNRFLAERTGGTYSTLKVQPAELEDSGVYFCASSPGTVTYEQYFGPGTRLTVT.